The rows below give T cell receptor beta chains drawn from one sample of a study of T cell changes during pregnancy in multiple sclerosis. Clones were sequenced by immunoSEQ multiplex PCR, and TCRdb holds only the in-frame ones, with some missing. The data show about 51,000 clones, 94% seen once. This sample comprised CD4+ T cells from peripheral blood mononuclear cells, obtained in the second trimester of pregnancy. The receptors originated from a female donor with multiple sclerosis, enrolled in a pregnancy study. Both conserved end residues are part of each CDR3. D genes are given only for firm matches. Size is stated for part of the rows, as once, few or many counts, or as a class when the clone is expanded.

v_call: TRBV5-6
d_call: -
clone_size: once
j_call: TRBJ2-5
cdr3_aa: CASSPDGGASKTQYF
cdr3_nt: TGTGCCAGCAGCCCTGACGGCGGGGCCAGTAAGACCCAGTACTTC

v_call: TRBV15
d_call: -
clone_size: -
j_call: TRBJ2-3
cdr3_aa: CATSRNHRAADTQYF
cdr3_nt: TGTGCCACCAGCAGAAATCACAGGGCGGCAGATACGCAGTATTTT

v_call: TRBV18
d_call: -
clone_size: once
j_call: TRBJ1-4
cdr3_aa: CASSPNPPRSTEKLFF
cdr3_nt: TGTGCCAGCTCACCAAACCCTCCACGTAGTACCGAAAAACTGTTTTTT

v_call: TRBV12-5
d_call: -
clone_size: -
j_call: TRBJ1-1
cdr3_aa: CASGRGERYTEAFF
cdr3_nt: TGTGCTAGTGGTCGGGGGGAGAGGTACACTGAAGCTTTCTTT

v_call: TRBV9
d_call: -
clone_size: -
j_call: TRBJ2-3
cdr3_aa: CASSQDSPSTDTQYF
cdr3_nt: TGTGCCAGCAGCCAAGACAGCCCTAGCACAGATACGCAGTATTTT

v_call: TRBV7-6
d_call: -
clone_size: -
j_call: TRBJ2-7
cdr3_aa: CASSFETGGRVYEQYF
cdr3_nt: TGTGCCAGCAGCTTCGAAACAGGGGGGAGGGTTTACGAGCAGTACTTC

v_call: TRBV5-1
d_call: -
clone_size: -
j_call: TRBJ2-3
cdr3_aa: CASSLERGTDTQYF
cdr3_nt: TGCGCCAGCAGCTTGGAGCGGGGCACAGATACGCAGTATTTT

v_call: TRBV7-9
d_call: -
clone_size: once
j_call: TRBJ2-7
cdr3_aa: CASSPGGGLSYEQYF
cdr3_nt: TGTGCCAGCAGCCCCGGGGGTGGCCTCTCCTACGAGCAGTACTTC

v_call: TRBV6-5
d_call: -
clone_size: -
j_call: TRBJ2-1
cdr3_aa: CASSYAASPYNEQFF
cdr3_nt: TGTGCCAGCAGTTACGCGGCTAGCCCGTACAATGAGCAGTTCTTC

v_call: TRBV5-1
d_call: TRBD2
clone_size: -
j_call: TRBJ2-1
cdr3_aa: CASSLGTSGGIYNEQFF
cdr3_nt: TGCGCCAGCAGCTTGGGGACTAGCGGGGGGATCTACAATGAGCAGTTCTTC

v_call: TRBV19
d_call: -
clone_size: -
j_call: TRBJ1-5
cdr3_aa: CASSISWGGQPQHF
cdr3_nt: TGTGCCAGTAGTATTAGCTGGGGAGGCCAGCCCCAGCATTTT

v_call: TRBV19
d_call: -
clone_size: -
j_call: TRBJ1-2
cdr3_aa: CASSIRGANYGYTF
cdr3_nt: TGTGCCAGTAGTATCCGGGGAGCTAACTATGGCTACACCTTC

v_call: TRBV5-1
d_call: -
clone_size: -
j_call: TRBJ1-1
cdr3_aa: CASSPRGGHTEAFF
cdr3_nt: TGCGCCAGCAGTCCTCGCGGGGGGCACACTGAAGCTTTCTTT

v_call: TRBV7-3
d_call: TRBD2
clone_size: once
j_call: TRBJ2-7
cdr3_aa: CASSTGGGNYEQYF
cdr3_nt: TGTGCCAGCAGCACGGGGGGAGGGAACTACGAGCAGTACTTC

v_call: TRBV6-6
d_call: TRBD1
clone_size: -
j_call: TRBJ1-4
cdr3_aa: CASSSVGQGTEKLFF
cdr3_nt: TGTGCCAGCAGTTCCGTCGGACAGGGTACTGAAAAACTGTTTTTT

v_call: TRBV18
d_call: TRBD1
clone_size: -
j_call: TRBJ2-7
cdr3_aa: CASSPWETGGNEQYF
cdr3_nt: TGTGCCAGCTCACCATGGGAGACAGGGGGGAACGAGCAGTACTTC

v_call: TRBV19
d_call: TRBD1
clone_size: -
j_call: TRBJ2-1
cdr3_aa: CASIGGQLRGEQFF
cdr3_nt: TGTGCCAGTATTGGAGGACAGCTCAGGGGGGAGCAGTTCTTC

v_call: TRBV5-6
d_call: -
clone_size: -
j_call: TRBJ1-4
cdr3_aa: CASSLGTADEKLFF
cdr3_nt: TGTGCCAGCAGCTTAGGTACAGCTGATGAAAAACTGTTTTTT

v_call: TRBV2
d_call: -
clone_size: -
j_call: TRBJ1-2
cdr3_aa: CASSDDLRGGYGYTF
cdr3_nt: TGTGCCAGCAGTGACGACCTAAGAGGGGGCTATGGCTACACCTTC

v_call: TRBV7-3
d_call: TRBD2
clone_size: -
j_call: TRBJ2-5
cdr3_aa: CASSRFRTSPETQYF
cdr3_nt: TGTGCCAGCAGCCGTTTTAGGACTAGTCCGGAGACCCAGTACTTC

v_call: TRBV29-1
d_call: -
clone_size: few
j_call: TRBJ1-1
cdr3_aa: CSVGGGRSNTEAFF
cdr3_nt: TGCAGCGTTGGTGGTGGCAGGTCGAACACTGAAGCTTTCTTT

v_call: TRBV5-1
d_call: -
clone_size: -
j_call: TRBJ1-2
cdr3_aa: CASSLGGVDYGYTF
cdr3_nt: TGCGCCAGCAGCTTAGGAGGGGTTGACTATGGCTACACCTTC

v_call: TRBV7-3
d_call: -
clone_size: -
j_call: TRBJ1-6
cdr3_aa: CASSLTFNSPLHF
cdr3_nt: TGTGCCAGCAGCCTGACTTTCAATTCACCCCTCCACTTT

v_call: TRBV19
d_call: TRBD2
clone_size: -
j_call: TRBJ2-1
cdr3_aa: CATTLPYGSGGNNEQFF
cdr3_nt: TGTGCCACCACTTTGCCCTACGGTAGCGGGGGAAACAATGAGCAGTTCTTC

v_call: TRBV2
d_call: TRBD1
clone_size: -
j_call: TRBJ1-5
cdr3_aa: CASSGTGRRQPQHF
cdr3_nt: TGTGCCAGCAGTGGGACAGGGAGGCGTCAGCCCCAGCATTTT

v_call: TRBV6-4
d_call: TRBD1
clone_size: -
j_call: TRBJ2-7
cdr3_aa: CASSERQGGEQYF
cdr3_nt: TGTGCCAGCAGTGAAAGACAGGGTGGGGAGCAGTACTTC

v_call: TRBV9
d_call: TRBD1
clone_size: -
j_call: TRBJ1-6
cdr3_aa: CASSGNTGGSPLHF
cdr3_nt: TGTGCCAGCAGCGGAAATACAGGGGGTTCACCCCTCCACTTT

v_call: TRBV29-1
d_call: -
clone_size: -
j_call: TRBJ1-5
cdr3_aa: CSVRVGGSNQPQHF
cdr3_nt: TGCAGCGTGCGGGTTGGTGGGAGCAATCAGCCCCAGCATTTT

v_call: TRBV5-1
d_call: -
clone_size: -
j_call: TRBJ1-4
cdr3_aa: CASSLIGGIRATNEKLFF
cdr3_nt: TGCGCCAGCAGCTTGATCGGGGGAATAAGGGCAACTAATGAAAAACTGTTTTTT

v_call: TRBV15
d_call: -
clone_size: -
j_call: TRBJ2-7
cdr3_aa: CATSRQVMYEQYF
cdr3_nt: TGTGCCACCAGTCGACAGGTGATGTACGAGCAGTACTTC

v_call: TRBV5-6
d_call: TRBD1
clone_size: -
j_call: TRBJ1-2
cdr3_aa: CAGSLIGQVRNYGYTF
cdr3_nt: TGTGCCGGCAGCTTAATCGGACAGGTCCGTAACTATGGCTACACCTTC

v_call: TRBV6-5
d_call: -
clone_size: -
j_call: TRBJ2-1
cdr3_aa: CASSSIPEGAEQFF
cdr3_nt: TGTGCCAGCAGTTCGATACCTGAGGGCGCGGAGCAGTTCTTC

v_call: TRBV7-9
d_call: TRBD1
clone_size: -
j_call: TRBJ2-7
cdr3_aa: CASSRGTGDPYEQYF
cdr3_nt: TGTGCCAGCAGCCGTGGGACAGGGGACCCCTACGAGCAGTACTTC

v_call: TRBV4-3
d_call: -
clone_size: -
j_call: TRBJ1-1
cdr3_aa: CASSQDTGTEAFF
cdr3_nt: TGCGCCAGCAGCCAAGATACGGGGACTGAAGCTTTCTTT

v_call: TRBV7-8
d_call: -
clone_size: -
j_call: TRBJ1-6
cdr3_aa: CASSFGGQWVPLHF
cdr3_nt: TGTGCCAGCAGTTTTGGGGGCCAGTGGGTGCCCCTCCACTTT

v_call: TRBV2
d_call: -
clone_size: -
j_call: TRBJ1-4
cdr3_aa: CASSERRGGLFF
cdr3_nt: TGTGCCAGCAGTGAACGGAGGGGAGGTTTGTTTTTT

v_call: TRBV4-2
d_call: -
clone_size: -
j_call: TRBJ1-2
cdr3_aa: CASSQGNRDFYGYTF
cdr3_nt: TGTGCCAGCAGCCAAGGGAACCGGGATTTCTATGGCTACACCTTC

v_call: TRBV2
d_call: -
clone_size: -
j_call: TRBJ2-5
cdr3_aa: CASSPRGETQYF
cdr3_nt: TGTGCCAGCAGCCCAAGGGGAGAGACCCAGTACTTC

v_call: TRBV5-1
d_call: TRBD1
clone_size: -
j_call: TRBJ2-1
cdr3_aa: CASRYIRQGGVPTAFSYNEQFF
cdr3_nt: TGCGCCAGCAGATATATTCGACAGGGGGGCGTCCCCACCGCTTTCTCCTACAATGAGCAGTTCTTC

v_call: TRBV18
d_call: -
clone_size: -
j_call: TRBJ1-5
cdr3_aa: CASSPKAGVSNQPQHF
cdr3_nt: TGTGCCAGCTCACCCAAGGCGGGAGTCAGCAATCAGCCCCAGCATTTT

v_call: TRBV7-2
d_call: TRBD1
clone_size: -
j_call: TRBJ1-2
cdr3_aa: CASSLALPTGQSNYGYTF
cdr3_nt: TGTGCCAGCAGCTTGGCCCTGCCCACGGGACAGTCTAACTATGGCTACACCTTC

v_call: TRBV7-9
d_call: TRBD1
clone_size: -
j_call: TRBJ1-6
cdr3_aa: CASSPRQGGNSPLHF
cdr3_nt: TGTGCCAGCAGCCCTCGACAGGGAGGCAATTCACCCCTCCACTTT

v_call: TRBV5-6
d_call: -
clone_size: once
j_call: TRBJ1-3
cdr3_aa: CASSPAAVSGNTIYF
cdr3_nt: TGTGCCAGCAGCCCGGCGGCGGTCTCTGGAAACACCATATATTTT

v_call: TRBV27
d_call: TRBD2
clone_size: -
j_call: TRBJ2-7
cdr3_aa: CASSSSGSSYEQYF
cdr3_nt: TGTGCCAGCAGTTCTAGCGGAAGCTCCTACGAGCAGTACTTC

v_call: TRBV7-2
d_call: TRBD2
clone_size: once
j_call: TRBJ2-5
cdr3_aa: CASSQLAGTQETQYF
cdr3_nt: TGTGCCAGCAGCCAACTAGCGGGGACGCAAGAGACCCAGTACTTC

v_call: TRBV5-6
d_call: -
clone_size: -
j_call: TRBJ1-1
cdr3_aa: CASSPPTGLNTEAFF
cdr3_nt: TGTGCCAGCAGCCCCCCCACAGGGTTGAACACTGAAGCTTTCTTT

v_call: TRBV4-1
d_call: -
clone_size: -
j_call: TRBJ2-3
cdr3_aa: CASSQDSTSTDTQYF
cdr3_nt: TGCGCCAGCAGCCAAGACTCAACTAGCACAGATACGCAGTATTTT

v_call: TRBV6-5
d_call: -
clone_size: once
j_call: TRBJ2-7
cdr3_aa: CATTRGSHSYEQYF
cdr3_nt: TGTGCCACAACCCGGGGGAGCCACTCCTACGAGCAGTACTTC

v_call: TRBV7-9
d_call: TRBD1
clone_size: once
j_call: TRBJ2-5
cdr3_aa: CASSFGQGASETQYF
cdr3_nt: TGTGCCAGCAGCTTCGGACAGGGGGCTTCGGAGACCCAGTACTTC

v_call: TRBV19
d_call: -
clone_size: -
j_call: TRBJ1-2
cdr3_aa: CASSIGVPYGYTF
cdr3_nt: TGTGCCAGTAGTATCGGGGTCCCCTATGGCTACACCTTC

v_call: TRBV7-2
d_call: -
clone_size: -
j_call: TRBJ1-1
cdr3_aa: CASSFRRQPMNTEAFF
cdr3_nt: TGTGCCAGCAGCTTTAGGAGACAGCCCATGAACACTGAAGCTTTCTTT

v_call: TRBV18
d_call: TRBD1
clone_size: -
j_call: TRBJ2-5
cdr3_aa: CASSPPGTGLQETQYF
cdr3_nt: TGTGCCAGCTCACCACCGGGGACAGGGCTCCAAGAGACCCAGTACTTC

v_call: TRBV19
d_call: -
clone_size: -
j_call: TRBJ1-2
cdr3_aa: CASSMKIRGYTF
cdr3_nt: TGTGCCAGTAGTATGAAAATTCGGGGCTACACCTTC

v_call: TRBV25-1
d_call: -
clone_size: -
j_call: TRBJ1-1
cdr3_aa: CASSEYRNTEAFF
cdr3_nt: TGTGCCAGCAGTGAATATCGGAACACTGAAGCTTTCTTT

v_call: TRBV7-3
d_call: -
clone_size: -
j_call: TRBJ2-3
cdr3_aa: CASRSQGATDTQYF
cdr3_nt: TGTGCCAGCAGATCACAGGGTGCCACAGATACGCAGTATTTT

v_call: TRBV5-4
d_call: -
clone_size: -
j_call: TRBJ1-2
cdr3_aa: CASSPVGGAHGTF
cdr3_nt: TGTGCCAGCAGCCCGGTGGGGGGGGCGCACGGCACCTTC

v_call: TRBV5-6
d_call: TRBD1
clone_size: -
j_call: TRBJ1-6
cdr3_aa: CASSLEGPGGRGSPLHF
cdr3_nt: TGTGCCAGCAGCTTGGAGGGGCCAGGGGGACGGGGTTCACCCCTCCACTTT

v_call: TRBV25-1
d_call: -
clone_size: -
j_call: TRBJ1-2
cdr3_aa: CASSDPRGYTF
cdr3_nt: TGTGCCAGCAGTGATCCGAGGGGCTACACCTTC

v_call: TRBV21-1
d_call: -
clone_size: -
j_call: TRBJ1-6
cdr3_aa: CASPTMPDRGLKGSYNSPLHF
cdr3_nt: TGTGCCAGCCCCACAATGCCGGACAGGGGGCTTAAAGGCTCCTATAATTCACCCCTCCACTTT